This TCR beta chain was identified in a study of blood T cell repertoires in COVID-19. The germline V gene has CDR1 MNHEY and CDR2 SMNVEV (reference sequence). V was pared by 8 bases and J by 3 bases, with 16 bases between. This CDR3 has 14 residues. TCRdb's table, derived via immunoSEQ multiplex PCR, lists solely in-frame clones and lacks some. The sample holds 200,000 or so clones, more than 75% seen once. The specimen sequenced was peripheral blood. This receptor was identified in a man aged 45 to 65 who had recovered from COVID-19. V is TRBV27 and J is TRBJ1-2, with TRBD1 as a possible D gene (6 bases). CDR3 loop: CASQRPGGDYGYTF. CDR3 DNA: TGTGCCAGCCAACGCCCGGGGGGCGACTATGGCTACACCTTC.